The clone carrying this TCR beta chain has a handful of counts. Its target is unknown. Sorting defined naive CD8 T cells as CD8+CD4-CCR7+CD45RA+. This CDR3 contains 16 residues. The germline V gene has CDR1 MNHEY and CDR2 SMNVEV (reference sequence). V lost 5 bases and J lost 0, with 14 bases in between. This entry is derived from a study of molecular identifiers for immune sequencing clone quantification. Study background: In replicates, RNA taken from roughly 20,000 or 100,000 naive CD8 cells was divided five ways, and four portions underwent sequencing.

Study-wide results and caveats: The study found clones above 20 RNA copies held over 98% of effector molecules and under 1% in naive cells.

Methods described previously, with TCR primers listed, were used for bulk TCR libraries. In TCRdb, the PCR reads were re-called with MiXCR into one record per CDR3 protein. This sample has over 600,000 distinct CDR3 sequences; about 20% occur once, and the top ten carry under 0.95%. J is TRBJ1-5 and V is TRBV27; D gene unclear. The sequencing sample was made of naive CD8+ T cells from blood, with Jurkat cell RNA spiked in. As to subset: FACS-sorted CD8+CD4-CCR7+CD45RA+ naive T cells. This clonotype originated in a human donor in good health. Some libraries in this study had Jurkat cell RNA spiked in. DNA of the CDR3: TGTGCCAGCAGTCTAGACTTTACTTCTAGCAATCAGCCCCAGCATTTT. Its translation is CASSLDFTSSNQPQHF.